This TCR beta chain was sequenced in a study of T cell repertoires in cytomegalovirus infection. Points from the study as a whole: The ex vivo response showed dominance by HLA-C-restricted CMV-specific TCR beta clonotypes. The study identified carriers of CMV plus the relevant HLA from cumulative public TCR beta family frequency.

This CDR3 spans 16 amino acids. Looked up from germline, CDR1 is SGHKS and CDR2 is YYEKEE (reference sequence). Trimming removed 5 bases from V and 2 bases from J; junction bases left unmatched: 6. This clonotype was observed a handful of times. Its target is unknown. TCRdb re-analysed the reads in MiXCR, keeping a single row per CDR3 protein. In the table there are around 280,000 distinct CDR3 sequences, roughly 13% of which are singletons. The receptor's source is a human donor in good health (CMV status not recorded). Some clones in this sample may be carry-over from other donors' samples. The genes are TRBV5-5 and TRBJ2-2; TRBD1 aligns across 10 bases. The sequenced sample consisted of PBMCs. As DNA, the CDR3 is TGTGCCAGCAGTTTTAGGACAGGGGGAAACACCGGGGAGCTGTTTTTT. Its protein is CASSFRTGGNTGELFF.